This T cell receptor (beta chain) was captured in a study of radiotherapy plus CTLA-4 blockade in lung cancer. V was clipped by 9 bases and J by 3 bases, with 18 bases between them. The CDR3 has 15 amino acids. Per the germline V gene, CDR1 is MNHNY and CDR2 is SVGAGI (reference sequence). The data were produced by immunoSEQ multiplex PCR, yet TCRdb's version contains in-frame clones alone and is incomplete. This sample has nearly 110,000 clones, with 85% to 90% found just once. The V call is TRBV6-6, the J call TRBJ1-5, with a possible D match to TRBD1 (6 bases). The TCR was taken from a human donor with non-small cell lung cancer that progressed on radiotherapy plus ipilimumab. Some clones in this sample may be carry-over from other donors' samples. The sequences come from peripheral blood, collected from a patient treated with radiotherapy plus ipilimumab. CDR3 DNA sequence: TGTGCCAGTACTAACAGGGAACTCAACAATCAGCCCCAGCATTTT. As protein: CASTNRELNNQPQHF.